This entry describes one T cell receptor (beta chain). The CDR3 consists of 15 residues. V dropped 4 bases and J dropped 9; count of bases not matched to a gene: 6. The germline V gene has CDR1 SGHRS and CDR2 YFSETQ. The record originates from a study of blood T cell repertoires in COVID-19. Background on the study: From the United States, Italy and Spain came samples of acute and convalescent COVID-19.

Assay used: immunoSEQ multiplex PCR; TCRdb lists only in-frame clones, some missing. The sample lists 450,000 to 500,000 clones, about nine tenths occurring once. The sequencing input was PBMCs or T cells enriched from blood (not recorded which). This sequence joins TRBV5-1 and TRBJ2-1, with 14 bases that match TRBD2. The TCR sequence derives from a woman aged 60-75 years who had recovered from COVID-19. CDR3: CASSPTSGGASEQFF. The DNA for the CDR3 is TGCGCCAGCAGCCCGACTAGCGGGGGGGCCAGTGAGCAGTTCTTC.